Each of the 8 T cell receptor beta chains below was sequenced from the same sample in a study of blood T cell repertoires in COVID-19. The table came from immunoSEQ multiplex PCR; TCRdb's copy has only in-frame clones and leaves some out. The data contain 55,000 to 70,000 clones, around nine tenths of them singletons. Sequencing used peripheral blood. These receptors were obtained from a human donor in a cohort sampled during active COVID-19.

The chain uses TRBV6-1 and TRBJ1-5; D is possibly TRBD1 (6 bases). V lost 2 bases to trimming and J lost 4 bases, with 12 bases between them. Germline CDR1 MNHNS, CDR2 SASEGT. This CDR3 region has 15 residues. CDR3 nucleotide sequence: TGTGCCAGCAGTGAACAGGGCCAGGGGAATCAGCCCCAGCATTTT. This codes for CASSEQGQGNQPQHF.

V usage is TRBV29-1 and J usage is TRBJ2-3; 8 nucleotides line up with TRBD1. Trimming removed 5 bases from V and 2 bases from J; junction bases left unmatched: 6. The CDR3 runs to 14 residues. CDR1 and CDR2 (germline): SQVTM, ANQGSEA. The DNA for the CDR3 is TGCAGCGTTTTCGGGACAGGAAACACAGATACGCAGTATTTT. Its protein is CSVFGTGNTDTQYF.

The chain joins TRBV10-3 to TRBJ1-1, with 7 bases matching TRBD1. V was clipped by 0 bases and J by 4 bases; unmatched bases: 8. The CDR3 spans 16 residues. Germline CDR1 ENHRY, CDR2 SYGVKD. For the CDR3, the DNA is TGTGCCATCAGTGAGTCGTGGGACAGTCCCGGCACTGAAGCTTTCTTT. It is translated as CAISESWDSPGTEAFF.

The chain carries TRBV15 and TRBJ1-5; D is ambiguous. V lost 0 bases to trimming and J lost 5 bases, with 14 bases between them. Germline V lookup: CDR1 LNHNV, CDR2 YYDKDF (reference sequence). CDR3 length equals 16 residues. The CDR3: CATSRDSGVFYQPQHF. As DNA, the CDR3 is TGTGCCACCAGCAGAGACTCCGGGGTTTTTTATCAGCCCCAGCATTTT.

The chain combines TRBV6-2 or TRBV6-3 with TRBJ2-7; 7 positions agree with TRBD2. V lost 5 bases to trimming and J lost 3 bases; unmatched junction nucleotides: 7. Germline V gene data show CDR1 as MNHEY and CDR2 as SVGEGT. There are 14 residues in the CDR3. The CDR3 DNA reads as TGTGCCAGCAGTCGAAGCGGGGAGGTCTACGAGCAGTACTTC. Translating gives CASSRSGEVYEQYF.

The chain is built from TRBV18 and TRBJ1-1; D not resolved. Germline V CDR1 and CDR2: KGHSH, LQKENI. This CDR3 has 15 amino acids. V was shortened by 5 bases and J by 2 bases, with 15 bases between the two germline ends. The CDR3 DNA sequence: TGTGCCAGCTCATCTGACGCGGTTTATAACACTGAAGCTTTCTTT. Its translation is CASSSDAVYNTEAFF.

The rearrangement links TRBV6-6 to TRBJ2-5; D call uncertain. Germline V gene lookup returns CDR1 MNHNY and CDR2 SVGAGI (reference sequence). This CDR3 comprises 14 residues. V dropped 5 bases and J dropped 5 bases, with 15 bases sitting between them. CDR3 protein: CASSLSGARETQYF. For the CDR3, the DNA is TGTGCCAGCAGTCTATCCGGTGCGCGGGAGACCCAGTACTTC.

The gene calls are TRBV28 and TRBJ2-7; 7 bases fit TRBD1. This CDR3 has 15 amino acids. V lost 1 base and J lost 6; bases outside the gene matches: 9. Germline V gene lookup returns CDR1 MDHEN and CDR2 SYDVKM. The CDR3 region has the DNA TGTGCCAGCAGTTTATCACCTAGGACAGGTTTCGAGCAGTACTTC. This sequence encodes CASSLSPRTGFEQYF. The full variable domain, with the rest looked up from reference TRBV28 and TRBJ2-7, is DVKVTQSSRYLVKRTGEKVFLECVQDMDHENMFWYRQDPGLGLRLIYFSYDVKMKEKGDIPEGYSVSREKKERFSLILESASTNQTSMYLCASSLSPRTGFEQYFGPGTRLTVT.